These 5 T cell receptor beta chains were all obtained from the same sample, sequenced in a study of blood T cell repertoires in COVID-19. Clones were read by immunoSEQ multiplex PCR, and TCRdb kept only the in-frame ones, dropping some. The table has over 300,000 clones, 75% to 90% seen once. The source material was PBMCs or T cells enriched from blood (not recorded which). These receptor sequences come from a man aged 30 to 39 who had recovered from COVID-19.

This clone has only one observation. The rearrangement joins TRBV5-6 to TRBJ1-5; D is uncertain. V lost 1 base, J lost 2 bases, and 10 bases lay in between. Germline V gene sequence: CDR1 SGHDT, CDR2 YYEEEE. CDR3 size: 15 residues. The CDR3 region has the DNA TGTGCCAGCAGCTTGTTACTGGGAGGCAATCAGCCCCAGCATTTT. It is translated as CASSLLLGGNQPQHF.

The V and J genes are TRBV10-3 and TRBJ1-2; D not resolved. Trimming removed 3 bases at V and 1 base at J, with 3 bases between. The germline V gene encodes CDR1 ENHRY and CDR2 SYGVKD. This CDR3 comprises 12 residues. As DNA, the CDR3 is TGTGCCATCAGTGATTATAACTATGGCTACACCTTC. Translating gives CAISDYNYGYTF.

This chain connects TRBV18 to TRBJ1-3; a weak D match, TRBD1 (5 bases). Per germline, CDR1 KGHSH and CDR2 LQKENI. This CDR3 contains 16 residues. V was cut by 0 bases and J by 0 bases, with 9 bases left in between. CDR3 in DNA: TGTGCCAGCTCACCACCGCGACAGAGCTCTGGAAACACCATATATTTT. This sequence encodes CASSPPRQSSGNTIYF.

The chain has TRBV7-9 and TRBJ2-5; D is possibly TRBD1 (6 bases). The V gene's germline CDR1 is SEHNR and CDR2 FQNEAQ (reference sequence). This CDR3 contains 15 residues. The V end was cut by 1 base, the J end by 5 bases, with 14 bases between. CDR3 in DNA: TGTGCCAGCAGCTTAGGGCGTTACCAGGGGGAGACCCAGTACTTC. Translated: CASSLGRYQGETQYF.

The chain recombines TRBV5-1 with TRBJ1-6; D is perhaps TRBD1 (5 bases). With 5 bases removed from V and 7 bases from J, the gap between germline ends came to 13 bases. The germline V gene encodes CDR1 SGHRS and CDR2 YFSETQ. The length of the CDR3 is 14 residues. CDR3 nucleotide sequence: TGCGCCAGCAGGAGACAGCTTTCGAATTCACCCCTCCACTTT. This sequence encodes CASRRQLSNSPLHF.